These T cell receptor beta chains were read from a single sample in a study of shared clonotypes between healthy human individuals. Assay used: immunoSEQ multiplex PCR; TCRdb lists only in-frame clones, some missing. This table holds 2 million to 2.5 million clones, approximately 96% found once. The source material was naive CD4+ T cells sorted from blood. Receptor source: a young man in good health. Each CDR3 is given with its conserved first and last residue. D genes are given only for firm matches. Not every row has a clone size; where given, it reads once, few, many or a size class.

abundance	v_gene	d_gene	j_gene	CDR3aa	CDR3nt
-	TRBV30	TRBD1	TRBJ1-1	CAWSSGQGNTEAFF	TGTGCCTGGAGCTCCGGACAGGGAAACACTGAAGCTTTCTTT
-	TRBV2	-	TRBJ1-6	CASSVDTKGYNSPLHF	TGTGCCAGCAGTGTCGATACAAAAGGCTATAATTCACCCCTCCACTTT
-	TRBV18	-	TRBJ2-5	CASSPLGSQETQYF	TGTGCCAGCTCACCCCTGGGGTCCCAAGAGACCCAGTACTTC
-	TRBV11-2	-	TRBJ2-1	CASSAGTFAEEQFF	TGTGCCAGCAGCGCGGGTACTTTTGCGGAAGAGCAGTTCTTC
-	TRBV15	TRBD2	TRBJ2-3	CATSRAGTSGAFTDTQYF	TGTGCCACCAGCAGAGCGGGTACTAGCGGGGCTTTCACAGATACGCAGTATTTT
-	TRBV25-1	TRBD2	TRBJ2-5	CASSDPGGGRETQYF	TGTGCCAGCAGTGACCCGGGGGGGGGAAGAGAGACCCAGTACTTC
-	TRBV11-2	-	TRBJ1-1	CASSFGGRVGTEAFF	TGTGCCAGCAGCTTCGGGGGGCGTGTTGGCACTGAAGCTTTCTTT
-	TRBV14	TRBD1	TRBJ1-2	CASSQEGDRVAGYTF	TGTGCCAGCAGCCAAGAGGGGGACAGGGTCGCGGGCTACACCTTC
-	TRBV5-4	TRBD1	TRBJ2-5	CASSFEGAGSQETQYF	TGTGCCAGCAGCTTTGAGGGGGCAGGATCGCAAGAGACCCAGTACTTC
-	TRBV10-3	TRBD1	TRBJ2-1	CAISRDRVYNEQFF	TGTGCCATCAGCCGGGACAGGGTTTACAATGAGCAGTTCTTC
once	TRBV9	TRBD2	TRBJ2-3	CASSLLSGSITDTQYF	TGTGCCAGCAGCTTACTTAGCGGGAGTATAACAGATACGCAGTATTTT
-	TRBV2	TRBD1	TRBJ1-1	CASSPTTGPNTEAFF	TGTGCCAGCAGTCCCACGACAGGGCCAAACACTGAAGCTTTCTTT
-	TRBV5-1	-	TRBJ1-1	CASSLAGVDTEAFF	TGCGCCAGCAGCTTGGCAGGGGTGGACACTGAAGCTTTCTTT
-	TRBV18	-	TRBJ1-2	CASSPTPSTREDYTF	TGTGCCAGCTCTCCAACCCCCTCCACCAGGGAGGACTACACCTTC
-	TRBV6-5	TRBD1	TRBJ1-1	CASSLTGGAAFF	TGTGCCAGCAGCCTAACAGGGGGAGCCGCTTTCTTT
-	TRBV19	-	TRBJ1-4	CASRWQGNEKLFF	TGTGCCAGTAGATGGCAGGGAAATGAAAAACTGTTTTTT
-	TRBV2	-	TRBJ2-7	CASSNNYEQYF	TGTGCCAGCAGTAATAATTACGAGCAGTACTTC